The clone carrying this T cell receptor (beta chain) was seen ten or more times. Antigen specificity is unknown. V shed 6 bases and J 7 bases; nucleotides not matched to a gene: 7. This CDR3 spans 13 amino acids. The germline V gene encodes CDR1 MNHEY and CDR2 SVGEGT. This entry is derived from a study of response to subunit inactivated influenza vaccine. TCRdb re-called the RT-PCR reads through MiXCR, storing one row per CDR3 protein. The sample includes about 610,000 distinct CDR3 sequences, around 15% of them seen just once. Notes on the study in general: Authors proposed each seasonal influenza vaccination draws in few new T cells.

The sequence came from a man aged 50 to 59 who received an inactivated influenza vaccine. This sample comprised PBMCs from blood, obtained roughly 12 days after vaccination. V usage is TRBV6-2 or TRBV6-3 and J usage is TRBJ1-2; 8 positions agree with TRBD1. CDR3 region: CASSQDRVAGYTF. The CDR3 DNA is TGTGCCAGCAGCCAGGACAGGGTTGCTGGCTACACCTTC.